This T cell receptor beta chain originates from a study of stem cell transplantation in POMP-related autoinflammatory disease. Whole-study context: CD8+ T cells were low and CD4+ cells naive-skewed before transplant.

Trimming took off 3 bases at V and 2 bases at J, with 7 bases between the two ends. The CDR3 runs 13 residues. CDR1 is LNHDA and CDR2 is SQIVND in the germline V gene (reference sequence). Here immunoSEQ multiplex PCR was the method, and the copy in TCRdb shows in-frame clones only, minus some. This sample has approximately 65,000 clones, with roughly 93% found just once. Sequenced material: CD4+ T cells from PBMCs, taken after stem cell transplantation. The J gene is TRBJ2-5, the V gene TRBV19; D uncertain. The source is a human patient with POMP-related autoinflammation and immune dysregulation (PRAID). The graft donor may be the source of some T cells. The CDR3 DNA is TGTGCCAGTAGTATTACAATACAAGAGACCCAGTACTTC. Residues: CASSITIQETQYF.